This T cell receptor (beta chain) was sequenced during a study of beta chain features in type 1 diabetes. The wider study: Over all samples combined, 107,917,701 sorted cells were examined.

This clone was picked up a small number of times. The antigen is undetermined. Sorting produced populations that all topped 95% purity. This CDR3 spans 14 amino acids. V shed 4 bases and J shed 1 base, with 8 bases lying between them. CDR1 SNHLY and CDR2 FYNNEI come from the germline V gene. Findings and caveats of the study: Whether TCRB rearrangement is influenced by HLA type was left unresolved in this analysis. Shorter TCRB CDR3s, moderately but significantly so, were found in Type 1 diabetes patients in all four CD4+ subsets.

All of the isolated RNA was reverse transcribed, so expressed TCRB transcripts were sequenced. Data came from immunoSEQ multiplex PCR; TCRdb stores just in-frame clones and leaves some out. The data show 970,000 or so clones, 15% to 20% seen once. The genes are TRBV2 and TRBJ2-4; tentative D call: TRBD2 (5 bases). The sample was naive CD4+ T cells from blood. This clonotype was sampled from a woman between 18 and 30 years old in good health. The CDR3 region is CASSVEAAKNIQYF. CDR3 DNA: TGTGCCAGCAGTGTGGAGGCGGCCAAAAACATTCAGTACTTC.